Below, 22 T cell receptor beta chains from the same sample are listed, as sequenced in a study of CXCR3-negative and CXCR3-positive naive CD8 T cells. The study's findings and limits: TRB CDR3 hydrophobicity was greater in CXCR3-positive naive cells than in CXCR3-negative naive cells.

Libraries were UMI-labeled 5' RACE TRB cDNA. TCRdb re-called the 5' RACE reads and gives one entry per CDR3 protein, without DNA. The sample has tens of thousands of distinct CDR3 sequences. Their target antigens are unknown. Material: naive CXCR3+ CD8+ T cells from blood. Subset defined: CD45RO-CCR7+CD27+CD95- naive CD8+ T cells expressing CXCR3 (TNR3+). These receptor sequences come from a human donor in good health. Some clones in this sample may be carry-over from other donors' samples.

The rearrangement uses TRBV4-1 and TRBJ2-7; the D call of TRBD1 rests on TCRdb alone, since no DNA is present to check it. Germline-derived CDR1 and CDR2 are MGHRA and YSYEKL. The CDR3 totals 14 residues. The CDR3 region is CASSHRDRGNEQYF.

This rearrangement joins TRBV24-1 to TRBJ2-1. Germline assignment: CDR1 KGHDR and CDR2 SFDVKD. The CDR3 contains 16 residues. The CDR3 loop is CATSGSRSTSYNEQFF.

The chain carries TRBV29-1 and TRBJ2-2; TCRdb designates TRBD1, a call that cannot be tested without DNA. The CDR3 loop spans 14 amino acids. Per germline, CDR1 SQVTM and CDR2 ANQGSEA. Here the CDR3 reads CSVEGQGVSGELFF.

The J gene is TRBJ2-5, the V gene TRBV28; the D call from TCRdb, TRBD2, cannot be confirmed without DNA. This CDR3 has 14 amino acids. CDR1 and CDR2 from the germline V gene are MDHEN and SYDVKM. This CDR3 reads CASSLLAAQETQYF.

The chain uses TRBV7-6 and TRBJ1-2; TCRdb returns TRBD1, unconfirmable since there is no DNA. Germline values: CDR1 SGHVS, CDR2 FNYEAQ. This CDR3 spans 15 amino acids. The CDR3: CASSPGRWGSGGYTF.

The V call is TRBV5-1, the J call TRBJ2-7; TCRdb picks TRBD2, but there is no DNA to check that call. Germline loops: CDR1 SGHRS, CDR2 YFSETQ. This CDR3 is 15 amino acids long. The CDR3 reads CASSFDPGLSYEQYF.

The chain employs TRBV28 and TRBJ2-2; as DNA is missing, the TRBD1 call by TCRdb cannot be tested. In germline, CDR1 is MDHEN, CDR2 SYDVKM. The CDR3 is 19 residues long. The CDR3 region is CASSLIPSGIPGYTGELFF.

The chain has TRBV5-1 and TRBJ2-5. There are 15 residues in the CDR3. CDR1 is SGHRS, CDR2 YFSETQ, per germline. The CDR3 sequence is CASSLAVKAQETQYF.

The genes are TRBV7-8 and TRBJ2-1; lacking DNA, the TRBD1 call made by TCRdb goes unchecked. This CDR3 spans 16 amino acids. In germline, CDR1 is SGHVS, CDR2 FQNEAQ. CDR3 amino acids: CASSSGLGQVYNEQFF.

This chain joins TRBV5-4 and TRBJ2-5; TCRdb's D gene call, TRBD2, goes unchecked for lack of DNA. CDR1 is SGHNT, CDR2 YYREEE, per germline (reference sequence). There are 14 residues in the CDR3. CDR3 sequence reads: CASSGEGYQETQYF.

The gene calls are TRBV5-1 and TRBJ2-3; TCRdb reports TRBD1, a call that lacks DNA to check it against. Germline V lookup: CDR1 SGHRS, CDR2 YFSETQ. The CDR3 sequence is 15 residues long. CDR3 in amino acids: CASSLAQGRTDTQYF.

The rearrangement uses TRBV25-1 and TRBJ1-5. The CDR3 contains 14 residues. From germline, CDR1 is MGHDK and CDR2 SYGVNS. This CDR3 is CASSDSGLNQPQHF.

V is TRBV7-9 and J is TRBJ1-5; the TCRdb call, TRBD1, lacks DNA for checking. CDR3 size: 12 residues. CDR1 and CDR2 (germline): SEHNR, FQNEAQ (reference sequence). CDR3 loop: CASSTGSQPQHF. The full variable domain, its missing parts supplied by reference TRBV7-9 and TRBJ1-5, is DTGVSQNPRHKITKRGQNVTFRCDPISEHNRLYWYRQTLGQGPEFLTYFQNEAQLEKSRLLSDRFSAERPKGSFSTLEIQRTEQGDSAMYLCASSTGSQPQHFGDGTRLSIL.

The chain uses TRBV3-1 and TRBJ1-2. The V gene's germline CDR1 is LGHDT and CDR2 YNNKEL (reference sequence). This CDR3 region has 13 residues. CDR3 residues: CASSQGALYGYTF.

The genes are TRBV28 and TRBJ2-5; there is no DNA to check the TCRdb D call of TRBD2. This CDR3 has 14 residues. CDR1 is MDHEN and CDR2 is SYDVKM in the germline V gene. The CDR3 loop is CASSYPSRSETQYF.

The genes are TRBV9 and TRBJ1-2; TCRdb selects TRBD1, and the lack of DNA leaves this call unchecked. The CDR3 is made up of 18 amino acids. Germline CDR1 and CDR2: SGDLS and YYNGEE. The CDR3: CASSVSRDRAKTNYGYTF.

V and J are TRBV29-1 and TRBJ2-7; TCRdb designates TRBD1, a call that cannot be tested without DNA. The CDR3 has 13 residues. CDR1 and CDR2 (germline): SQVTM, ANQGSEA. CDR3 residues: CSVEGARGYEQYF.

V and J are TRBV12-3 or TRBV12-4 and TRBJ1-1. The CDR3 is made up of 15 amino acids. This chain's CDR3 is CASSRSMDPYTEAFF.

CDR3 region: CASSVAVYNEQFF. The chain recombines TRBV9 with TRBJ2-1. This CDR3 is 13 amino acids long. The V gene's germline CDR1 is SGDLS and CDR2 YYNGEE.

The rearrangement uses TRBV29-1 and TRBJ2-7; TCRdb's D call, TRBD2, is unchecked because there is no DNA. Germline loops: CDR1 SQVTM, CDR2 ANQGSEA. The CDR3 consists of 12 residues. CDR3 residues: CSVDDGEDEQYF.

The chain recombines TRBV6-5 with TRBJ2-7; no DNA is available, so the TRBD1 call from TCRdb remains unchecked. Germline V lookup: CDR1 MNHEY, CDR2 SVGAGI. The CDR3 is made up of 15 amino acids. CDR3 loop: CASSYRPAPSYEQYF.

The V gene is TRBV10-3, the J gene TRBJ2-1. The CDR3 sequence is 13 residues long. The germline CDR1 and CDR2 sequences are ENHRY and SYGVKD. CDR3 in amino acids: CAISEESYNEQFF.